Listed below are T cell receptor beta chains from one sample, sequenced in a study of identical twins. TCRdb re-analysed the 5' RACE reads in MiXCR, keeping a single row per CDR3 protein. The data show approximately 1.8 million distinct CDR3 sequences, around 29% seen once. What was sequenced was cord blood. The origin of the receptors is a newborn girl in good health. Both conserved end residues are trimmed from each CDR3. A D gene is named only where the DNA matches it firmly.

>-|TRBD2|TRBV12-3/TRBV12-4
ASSLAGGPRYNEQY
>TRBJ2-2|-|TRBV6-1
ASSEQGGGTGELF
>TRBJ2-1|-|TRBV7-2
ASSSMGVSQETQF
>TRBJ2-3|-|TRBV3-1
TSSRTRGTQY
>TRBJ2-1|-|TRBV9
ASSVATAYDEQF
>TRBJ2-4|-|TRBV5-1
ASSLGLTGRTTKNIQY
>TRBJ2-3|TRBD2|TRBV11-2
ASSDVRGGADTQY
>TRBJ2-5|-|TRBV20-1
SASPSVEETQY
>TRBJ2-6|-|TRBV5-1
ASSRYTGTGANVLT
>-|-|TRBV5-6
ASRNRGAKNIQY
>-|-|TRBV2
ASSDRTGRAVIQY
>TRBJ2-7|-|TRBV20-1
SAPRTEISYEQY
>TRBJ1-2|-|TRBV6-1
ASSPRTAIYGYT
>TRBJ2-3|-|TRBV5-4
ASSARGSDTQY
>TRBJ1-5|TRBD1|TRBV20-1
SVLGQGHNQPQH
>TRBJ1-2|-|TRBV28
ASGQTGYGYT
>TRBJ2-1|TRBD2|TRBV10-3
AISESVSGGLYNEQF
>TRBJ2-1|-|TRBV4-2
ASSQDLASPYNEQF
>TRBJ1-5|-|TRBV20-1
SARVGRINQPQH
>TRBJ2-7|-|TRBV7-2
ASSQHGLYEQY
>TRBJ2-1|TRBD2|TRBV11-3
ASSLERAGLTHNEQF
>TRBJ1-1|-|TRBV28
ASSSTSLMNTEAF
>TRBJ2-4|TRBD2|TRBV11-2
ASSFLGSGRVTYNEQY
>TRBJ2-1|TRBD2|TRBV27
ASSPTGGNEQF
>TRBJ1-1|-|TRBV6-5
TSSYFMGAEAF
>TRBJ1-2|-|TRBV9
ASSGRTLFYGYT
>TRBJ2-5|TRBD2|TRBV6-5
ASSSGRHQETQY
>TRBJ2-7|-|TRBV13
ASSWLALNFYEQY
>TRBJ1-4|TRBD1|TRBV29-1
SVLRTGNEKLF
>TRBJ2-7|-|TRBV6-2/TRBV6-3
ASISQGFYEQY
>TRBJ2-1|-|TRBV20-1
SARDLVRGDGHEQF
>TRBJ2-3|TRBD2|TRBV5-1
ASSLGLAGGLSDTQY
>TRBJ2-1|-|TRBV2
ASRAGVSYNEQF
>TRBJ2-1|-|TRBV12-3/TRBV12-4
ASSSGGAGYNEQF
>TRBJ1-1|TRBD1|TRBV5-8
ASSWPGTVITEAF
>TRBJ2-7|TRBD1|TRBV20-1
SACPGQGYEQY
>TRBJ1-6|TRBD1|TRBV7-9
ASSGYRGKDNSPLH
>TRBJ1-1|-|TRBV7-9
ASSYGQQNTEAF
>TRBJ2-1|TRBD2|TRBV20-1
SVRTSLFNEQF
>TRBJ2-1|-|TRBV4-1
ASSHLQDEQF